Each of the 29 T cell receptor beta chains below was sequenced from the same sample in a study of blood T cell repertoires in COVID-19. Using immunoSEQ multiplex PCR, the repertoire was profiled, and TCRdb retains in-frame clones only, with some absent. The table lists over 10,000 clones, around 80% of them singletons, with approximately 37% in the top ten. The sequencing input was peripheral blood. The receptors were gathered from a human donor in a cohort sampled during active COVID-19.

This clone has more than one count but fewer than ten. The chain uses TRBV2 and TRBJ2-7, with D tentatively TRBD1 (6 bases). V was clipped by 7 bases and J by 4 bases, with 17 bases between them. Germline CDR1 SNHLY, CDR2 FYNNEI. The CDR3 extends over 14 amino acids. Here the CDR3 reads CASKGGTRVYEQYF. The CDR3 region has the DNA TGTGCCAGCAAAGGGGGAACAAGGGTTTACGAGCAGTACTTC.

The rearrangement links TRBV19 to TRBJ2-5; D is possibly TRBD2 (5 bases). V lost 10 bases and J 3 bases, leaving 18 bases between the germline ends. This CDR3 has 14 amino acids. CDR1 is LNHDA and CDR2 is SQIVND in the germline V gene (reference sequence). As DNA, the CDR3 is TGTGCCACCGAACGGGTGGAGGAAGAAGAGACCCAGTACTTC. It encodes CATERVEEEETQYF.

This clone appeared a few times. V gene TRBV7-8 combines with J gene TRBJ2-7, with 7 nucleotides matching TRBD1. With V trimmed by 5 bases and J by 1 base, 8 bases remained unmatched. Germline V gene lookup returns CDR1 SGHVS and CDR2 FQNEAQ. The CDR3 contains 15 residues. The CDR3 nucleotides are TGTGCCAGCAGCACAAGTACAGGGGTATCCTACGAGCAGTACTTC. Encoded protein: CASSTSTGVSYEQYF.

This clone was seen a handful of times. The chain uses TRBV4-1 and TRBJ2-6, with no clear D. Germline assignment: CDR1 MGHRA and CDR2 YSYEKL. V lost 2 bases to trimming and J lost 0 bases, with 8 bases between them. The CDR3 consists of 16 residues. The CDR3 region has the DNA TGCGCCAGCAGCCAAATACAGCTCTCTGGGGCCAACGTCCTGACTTTC. This gives the protein CASSQIQLSGANVLTF.

V and J are TRBV12-3 or TRBV12-4 and TRBJ2-7; 7 bases map to TRBD2. The length of the CDR3 is 13 residues. Unmatched junction bases numbered 10, after V lost 7 bases and J lost 7 bases. The CDR3 region is CASTLSWGGEQYF. Here the CDR3 DNA reads TGTGCCAGCACCCTGTCATGGGGGGGGGAGCAGTACTTC.

The genes are TRBV18 and TRBJ1-5; 8 bases are shared with TRBD1. The germline CDR1 and CDR2 sequences are KGHSH and LQKENI. V lost 6 bases to trimming and J lost 5 bases; unmatched junction nucleotides: 9. The CDR3 totals 15 residues. DNA for the CDR3: TGTGCCAGCTCGGAAGGGACAGGTTTATATCAGCCCCAGCATTTT. The encoded protein is CASSEGTGLYQPQHF.

J is TRBJ2-3 and V is TRBV5-1; D gene ambiguous. The CDR3 spans 13 residues. Trimming took off 8 bases at V and 0 bases at J, with 10 bases between the two ends. Germline V gene data show CDR1 as SGHRS and CDR2 as YFSETQ. In DNA, the CDR3 is TGCGCCAGTACCACTTTTAGCACAGATACGCAGTATTTT. Protein sequence: CASTTFSTDTQYF.

The chain employs TRBV6-1 and TRBJ1-6, with 8 bases aligning to TRBD1. The CDR3 is made up of 15 amino acids. J lost 8 bases, V lost 6 bases, and 9 bases had no gene match. Germline V lookup: CDR1 MNHNS, CDR2 SASEGT. The CDR3 loop is CASSLWTGPDSPLHF. Written as DNA, the CDR3 is TGTGCCAGCAGCCTTTGGACAGGGCCCGATTCACCCCTCCACTTT.

The V gene is TRBV12-3 or TRBV12-4, the J gene TRBJ2-2; D remains unclear. The CDR3 sequence is 13 residues long. Trimming cost V 7 bases and J 8 bases, with 14 bases left between them. The CDR3 DNA reads as TGTGCCAGCACTCTCCACCTCAGGGGGGAGCTGTTTTTT. Its protein is CASTLHLRGELFF.

The chain combines TRBV6-5 with TRBJ1-6; no clear D gene. V gave up 7 bases and J gave up 7 bases, with 11 bases separating them. This CDR3 is 13 amino acids long. Germline values: CDR1 MNHEY, CDR2 SVGAGI. CDR3 bases: TGTGCCAGCAACCAGGTCACCAATTCACCCCTCCACTTT. Translating it yields CASNQVTNSPLHF.

This clone has only a few counts. This rearrangement joins TRBV15 to TRBJ1-1, with TRBD1 matching 9 bases. Trimming at V came to 1 base and at J to 4 bases, leaving 10 bases not matched to a gene. There are 17 residues in the CDR3. Per germline, CDR1 LNHNV and CDR2 YYDKDF (reference sequence). CDR3 DNA sequence: TGTGCCACCAGCAGAGTGGGGACAGGGCGGGCTGGCACTGAAGCTTTCTTT. This codes for CATSRVGTGRAGTEAFF.

The rearrangement uses TRBV7-8 and TRBJ1-2; weak D call: TRBD1 (5 bases). The CDR3 consists of 13 residues. V was pared by 3 bases and J by 8 bases, with 13 bases between. Per germline, CDR1 SGHVS and CDR2 FQNEAQ. The CDR3 sequence is CASSFQGSRGYTF. The CDR3 DNA reads TGTGCCAGCAGCTTTCAGGGATCGCGGGGCTACACCTTC.

The V call is TRBV2, the J call TRBJ1-5; 9 nucleotides agree with TRBD1. Germline loops: CDR1 SNHLY, CDR2 FYNNEI. V lost 6 bases and J lost 4; bases outside the gene matches: 4. This CDR3 comprises 14 residues. CDR3 sequence: CASRVGTGNQPQHF. The CDR3, as DNA: TGTGCCAGCAGGGTGGGGACAGGGAATCAGCCCCAGCATTTT.

The chain recombines TRBV4-1 with TRBJ2-1; 7 bases line up with TRBD2. Looked up from germline, CDR1 is MGHRA and CDR2 is YSYEKL. Unmatched junction bases numbered 4, after V lost 5 bases and J lost 6 bases. CDR3 size: 13 residues. This chain's CDR3 is CASSFRGSNEQFF. For the CDR3, the DNA is TGCGCCAGCAGCTTCCGCGGGAGCAATGAGCAGTTCTTC.

The rearrangement links TRBV9 to TRBJ2-7; D is perhaps TRBD1 (6 bases). Trimming left V 4 bases short and J 2 bases short, with 13 bases between. The CDR3 totals 14 residues. Germline-derived CDR1 and CDR2 are SGDLS and YYNGEE. CDR3 loop: CASSFGTSTYEQYF. The DNA of the CDR3 is TGTGCCAGCAGCTTCGGGACAAGTACCTACGAGCAGTACTTC. The variable domain in full, completed from reference TRBV9 and TRBJ2-7, reads DSGVTQTPKHLITATGQRVTLRCSPRSGDLSVYWYQQSLDQGLQFLIQYYNGEERAKGNILERFSAQQFPDLHSELNLSSLELGDSALYFCASSFGTSTYEQYFGPGTRLTVT.

V and J are TRBV4-1 and TRBJ2-7, with 7 bases that match TRBD1. Losses at the gene ends were 0 bases for V and 6 bases for J; bases not matched to a gene: 2. This CDR3 region has 13 residues. Germline-derived CDR1 and CDR2 are MGHRA and YSYEKL. The CDR3 loop is CASSQERTGEQYF. Written as DNA, the CDR3 is TGCGCCAGCAGCCAAGAAAGGACAGGCGAGCAGTACTTC.

The rearrangement links TRBV4-3 to TRBJ2-2; the D is unclear. V shed 0 bases and J shed 2 bases, with 16 bases lying between them. This CDR3 has 18 residues. Germline assignment: CDR1 LGHNA and CDR2 YSLEER. CDR3 DNA sequence: TGCGCCAGCAGCCAAGAGCTAGGCTCACGTATCAACACCGGGGAGCTGTTTTTT. The encoded protein is CASSQELGSRINTGELFF.

The chain is built from TRBV28 and TRBJ1-1, with unresolved D. This CDR3 is 13 amino acids long. The V gene's germline CDR1 is MDHEN and CDR2 SYDVKM. The germline V and J ends were trimmed by 6 bases and 0 bases, with 8 bases remaining between them. CDR3 DNA: TGTGCCAGCAGGGAGGCTCTGAACACTGAAGCTTTCTTT. Encoded protein: CASREALNTEAFF. The complete variable domain, with remaining parts taken from reference TRBV28 and TRBJ1-1, reads DVKVTQSSRYLVKRTGEKVFLECVQDMDHENMFWYRQDPGLGLRLIYFSYDVKMKEKGDIPEGYSVSREKKERFSLILESASTNQTSMYLCASREALNTEAFFGQGTRLTVV.

The chain uses TRBV9 and TRBJ2-1; TRBD1 aligns across 9 bases. Germline assignment: CDR1 SGDLS and CDR2 YYNGEE. The J segment lost 5 bases and the V segment lost 3 bases, leaving 12 bases of the junction unmatched. The CDR3 totals 17 residues. CDR3 amino acids: CASSAGGRGQGHNEQFF. In nucleotides, the CDR3 is TGTGCCAGCAGCGCAGGGGGAAGGGGACAGGGCCACAATGAGCAGTTCTTC.

This chain connects TRBV30 to TRBJ2-7; 10 nucleotides line up with TRBD1. CDR1 and CDR2 (germline): GTSNPN, SVGIG (reference sequence). The CDR3 runs to 13 residues. CDR3 sequence: CASAGQGFYEQYF. Here the CDR3 DNA reads TGTGCTTCCGCGGGACAGGGGTTCTACGAGCAGTACTTC.

The gene calls are TRBV5-4 and TRBJ2-3, with TRBD2 matching 7 bases. The V gene's germline CDR1 is SGHNT and CDR2 YYREEE (reference sequence). The CDR3 loop spans 15 amino acids. The junction had 5 bases not matched to a gene; V was cut back by 4 bases and J by 0 bases. The CDR3 DNA sequence: TGTGCCAGCAGCGGGGGGGGAGGGAGCACAGATACGCAGTATTTT. It translates to CASSGGGGSTDTQYF.

This chain joins TRBV15 and TRBJ2-7; D may be TRBD1 (5 bases). V was pared by 0 bases and J by 5 bases, with 8 bases between. CDR1 LNHNV and CDR2 YYDKDF come from the germline V gene (reference sequence). The CDR3 spans 13 residues. CDR3 sequence (DNA): TGTGCCACCAGCAGAGATCGCAGGGACGAGCAGTACTTC. Encoded protein: CATSRDRRDEQYF.

The J gene is TRBJ1-1, the V gene TRBV19; D not certain. This CDR3 has 14 residues. Trimming left V 6 bases short and J 4 bases short, with 15 bases between. Germline V lookup: CDR1 LNHDA, CDR2 SQIVND (reference sequence). In DNA, the CDR3 is TGTGCCAGTAGCGAGGGATCTCGGGTCACTGAAGCTTTCTTT. It encodes CASSEGSRVTEAFF.

This chain links TRBV6-2 or TRBV6-3 with TRBJ1-2; D is possibly TRBD1 (6 bases). Trimming cost V 6 bases and J 0 bases, with 11 bases left between them. The germline V gene has CDR1 MNHEY and CDR2 SVGEGT. This CDR3 contains 14 residues. DNA of the CDR3: TGTGCCAGCAGCGGGACACCTCCTAACTATGGCTACACCTTC. Its translation is CASSGTPPNYGYTF.

This clone showed up just once. This chain joins TRBV4-1 and TRBJ1-2; 8 bases agree with TRBD1. The ends lost 1 base at V and 5 bases at J; junction bases unmatched: 6. Germline CDR1 MGHRA, CDR2 YSYEKL. The CDR3 is 15 amino acids. CDR3 nucleotides: TGCGCCAGCAGCCAAGGGGGACAGGATATATATGGCTACACCTTC. This gives the protein CASSQGGQDIYGYTF.

This clone was seen just once. The chain is built from TRBV6-5 and TRBJ2-2; 8 bases are shared with TRBD1. V trimming: 0 bases; J trimming: 5 bases; junction bases outside the gene matches: 5. Germline CDR1 is MNHEY and CDR2 is SVGAGI. The CDR3 sequence is 16 residues long. CDR3 in amino acids: CASSYSRQGRTGELFF. The CDR3 DNA follows: TGTGCCAGCAGTTACTCGAGACAGGGGAGAACCGGGGAGCTGTTTTTT.

The V and J genes are TRBV5-1 and TRBJ2-7; TRBD2 agrees at 9 bases. CDR3 length: 15 amino acids. V lost 4 bases to trimming and J lost 3 bases; unmatched junction nucleotides: 8. The germline V gene encodes CDR1 SGHRS and CDR2 YFSETQ. CDR3 protein: CASSILAGDGYEQYF. Written as DNA, the CDR3 is TGCGCCAGCAGCATATTAGCGGGGGACGGCTACGAGCAGTACTTC.

V is TRBV11-2 and J is TRBJ2-5; TRBD1 aligns across 8 bases. V lost 5 bases to trimming and J lost 1 base; unmatched junction nucleotides: 9. The CDR3 is 16 residues long. The V gene's germline CDR1 is SGHAT and CDR2 FQNNGV. The CDR3 is CASSRQGRGVQETQYF. The CDR3 coding sequence is TGTGCCAGCAGCAGACAGGGGAGAGGGGTCCAAGAGACCCAGTACTTC.

The V and J genes are TRBV9 and TRBJ2-2, with D perhaps TRBD2 (5 bases). CDR1 and CDR2 (germline): SGDLS, YYNGEE. This CDR3 has 18 amino acids. Trimming shortened V by 2 bases and J by 8 bases, and 25 bases separated the two germline ends. CDR3 nucleotide sequence: TGTGCCAGCAGCGTGAGAGGGTCCGCGCGGCTCCTCTCTGGGGAGCTGTTTTTT. This sequence encodes CASSVRGSARLLSGELFF.